Listed below are T cell receptor beta chains from one sample, sequenced in a study of glioma-infiltrating T cells after dendritic cell vaccination. Assay used: immunoSEQ multiplex PCR; TCRdb lists only in-frame clones, some missing. This table has over 80,000 clones, over 85% appearing once. The input for sequencing was blood, taken before dendritic cell vaccination. The receptors shown here come from a human donor with glioblastoma. Both conserved end residues are part of each CDR3. D genes are given only for firm matches. Clone size appears in some rows only: once, few, many, or a class for an expanded clone.

J: TRBJ2-7
D: TRBD1
V: TRBV13
size: NA
CDR3: CASSANQGTDSYEQYF
DNA: TGTGCCAGCAGCGCGAATCAGGGGACAGACTCCTACGAGCAGTACTTC

J: TRBJ1-6
D: NA
V: TRBV19
size: few
CDR3: CASSPRQGDPPLHF
DNA: TGTGCCAGTAGTCCACGGCAGGGTGATCCACCCCTCCACTTT

J: TRBJ2-7
D: TRBD1
V: TRBV5-1
size: NA
CDR3: CASSLVTGGQSYEQYF
DNA: TGCGCCAGCAGCTTGGTGACAGGGGGCCAATCCTACGAGCAGTACTTC

J: TRBJ2-1
D: TRBD2
V: TRBV6-1
size: NA
CDR3: CASSEASGSGNEQFF
DNA: TGTGCCAGCAGTGAAGCTAGCGGGAGCGGAAATGAGCAGTTCTTC

J: TRBJ2-7
D: NA
V: TRBV10-3
size: NA
CDR3: CAISGMEYEQYF
DNA: TGTGCCATCAGTGGGATGGAGTACGAGCAGTACTTC

J: TRBJ1-3
D: TRBD1
V: TRBV14
size: NA
CDR3: CASTRGSGNTIYF
DNA: TGTGCCAGCACCAGGGGGTCTGGAAACACCATATATTTT

J: TRBJ1-6
D: NA
V: TRBV30
size: NA
CDR3: CAWSGAPRDSPLHF
DNA: TGTGCCTGGAGTGGTGCCCCTAGAGATTCACCCCTCCACTTT

J: TRBJ2-3
D: NA
V: TRBV7-9
size: NA
CDR3: CASSPAVADTQYF
DNA: TGTGCCAGCAGCCCCGCAGTAGCCGATACGCAGTATTTT

J: TRBJ2-3
D: TRBD2
V: TRBV5-1
size: few
CDR3: CASRAGLAGTDTQYF
DNA: TGCGCCAGCAGAGCGGGACTAGCGGGAACAGATACGCAGTATTTT

J: TRBJ1-2
D: TRBD1
V: TRBV6-5
size: NA
CDR3: CASSSQDRGFDTF
DNA: TGTGCCAGCAGTTCCCAAGACAGGGGTTTCGACACCTTC

J: TRBJ2-3
D: TRBD1
V: TRBV7-9
size: NA
CDR3: CASTRGKGTGVTDTQYF
DNA: TGTGCCAGCACCCGGGGGAAGGGGACAGGGGTAACGGATACGCAGTATTTT

J: TRBJ1-1
D: NA
V: TRBV18
size: NA
CDR3: CASSPSARAEAFF
DNA: TGTGCCAGCTCACCATCGGCGAGGGCTGAAGCTTTCTTT

J: TRBJ1-1
D: NA
V: TRBV7-2
size: NA
CDR3: CASSAVTPEAFF
DNA: TGTGCCAGCAGCGCAGTAACGCCGGAAGCTTTCTTT

J: TRBJ1-2
D: TRBD1
V: TRBV27
size: NA
CDR3: CASSLNHRGGGYTF
DNA: TGTGCCAGCAGTTTAAACCACAGGGGAGGTGGCTACACCTTC

J: TRBJ2-1
D: NA
V: TRBV9
size: once
CDR3: CASSAAALGYEQFF
DNA: TGTGCCAGCAGCGCTGCGGCGTTAGGTTATGAGCAGTTCTTC

J: TRBJ1-4
D: NA
V: TRBV19
size: NA
CDR3: CASSPGRREKLFF
DNA: TGTGCCAGTAGTCCAGGGCGTCGGGAAAAACTGTTTTTT

J: TRBJ2-3
D: NA
V: TRBV5-6
size: NA
CDR3: CASSLRTGVTDTQYF
DNA: TGTGCCAGCAGCTTGAGGACGGGAGTAACAGATACGCAGTATTTT

J: TRBJ2-7
D: TRBD2
V: TRBV5-1
size: NA
CDR3: CASSLASGRAVYEQYF
DNA: TGCGCCAGCAGCTTGGCTAGCGGGAGGGCCGTCTACGAGCAGTACTTC

J: TRBJ2-3
D: TRBD1
V: TRBV5-1
size: NA
CDR3: CASSRGQGPDTQYF
DNA: TGCGCCAGCAGCCGGGGACAGGGTCCAGATACGCAGTATTTT

J: TRBJ2-1
D: NA
V: TRBV11-2
size: NA
CDR3: CASSLGTGGYNEQFF
DNA: TGTGCCAGCAGCTTAGGGACAGGAGGGTACAATGAGCAGTTCTTC

J: TRBJ2-7
D: NA
V: TRBV28
size: NA
CDR3: CASGEGHRYEQYF
DNA: TGTGCCAGCGGGGAGGGACACCGCTACGAGCAGTACTTC

J: TRBJ1-4
D: NA
V: TRBV7-9
size: NA
CDR3: CASSLMSATNEKLFF
DNA: TGTGCCAGCAGCTTAATGAGTGCAACTAATGAAAAACTGTTTTTT